Below, 24 T cell receptor beta chains from the same sample are listed, as sequenced in a study of post-analysis software for immune sequencing data (dated by TCRdb to the mid-2010s). The paper as a whole reports these results and caveats: Significantly higher frequencies in patients than in controls were found for roughly 5 TRBV segments, including TRBV5-6, TRBV5-1 and TRBV20-1.

The library was prepared using PCR. The run used an Illumina HiSeq 2500. To reduce PCR and sequencing biases, unique molecular identifiers were incorporated into the TCR beta cDNA libraries. The raw public reads went through TCRdb reprocessing: fastp at Q25, MiXCR clone calling, in-frame beta chains kept. Identical CDR3 proteins give one entry, which carries the most common genes and DNA. The sample includes about 260,000 distinct CDR3 sequences, with 36% observed a single time. The biggest ten clones account for around 4.7% of the sample. The antigens these receptors bind are not known. Sequenced input: blood. These receptors were collected from a girl aged 5 to 17 with multiple sclerosis.

This clonotype has only a few counts. One base away lies a much larger clone, so this may be a sequencing read error. The chain couples TRBV6-1 to TRBJ2-7, with TRBD2 as a possible D gene (6 bases). This CDR3 comprises 14 residues. CDR1 and CDR2 from the germline V gene are MNHNS and SASEGT. CDR3 sequence (DNA): TGTGCCAGCAGCCCAGGGACGGACTACTACGAGCAGGACTTC. This gives the protein CASSPGTDYYEQDF.

This chain joins TRBV6-4 and TRBJ2-5; 8 nucleotides agree with TRBD2. The CDR3 is 14 amino acids. Per the germline V gene, CDR1 is MRHNA and CDR2 is SNTAGT. With V trimmed by 4 bases and J by 11 bases, 12 bases remained unmatched. CDR3 bases: TGTGCCAGCAGTGTTCGCGGCGGGGGGAATGAGCAGTACTTC. This sequence encodes CASSVRGGGNEQYF.

As regards this clonotype: Sequence at one end of the junction differs from germline and may be a read error. The V call is TRBV4-1, the J call TRBJ2-1, with 9 bases identical to TRBD2. Germline V lookup: CDR1 MGHRA, CDR2 YSYEKL. The CDR3 has 16 residues. This CDR3 is CASSQPAGGTYNELFF. Written as DNA, the CDR3 is TGCGCCAGCAGCCAACCAGCGGGAGGAACATACAATGAGCTGTTCTTC.

This chain joins TRBV12-3 or TRBV12-4 and TRBJ2-7; 15 nucleotides match TRBD2. The CDR3 runs 13 residues. The V segment lost 10 bases and the J segment 7 bases; nucleotides outside the gene matches: 5. CDR3 loop: CATGTSGGKEQYF. The CDR3, as DNA: TGTGCCACAGGGACTAGCGGGGGGAAGGAGCAGTACTTC.

This chain links TRBV6-5 with TRBJ2-7, with 10 bases that match TRBD1. The CDR3 consists of 15 residues. Germline V gene sequence: CDR1 MNHEY, CDR2 SVGAGI. V lost 5 bases and J lost 5; bases outside the gene matches: 9. The CDR3 is CASSPWDRGRDEQYF. The CDR3 nucleotides are TGTGCCAGCAGTCCCTGGGACAGGGGAAGGGACGAGCAGTACTTC.

As for this clonotype: This may be a read error: a much more frequent sequence differs by one nucleotide. This chain connects TRBV3-1 to TRBJ1-2, with a weak D call TRBD1 (5 bases). The CDR3 contains 15 residues. The germline CDR1 and CDR2 sequences are LGHDT and YNNKEL (reference sequence). The CDR3 DNA sequence: TGTGCCAGCAGCCAAAGCACAGGAAGAGGTTATGGCCACACCTTC. Its translation is CASSQSTGRGYGHTF. The full variable domain, its missing parts supplied by reference TRBV3-1 and TRBJ1-2, is DTAVSQTPKYLVTQMGNDKSIKCEQNLGHDTMYWYKQDSKKFLKIMFSYNNKELIINETVPNRFSPKSPDKAHLNLHINSLELGDSAVYFCASSQSTGRGYGHTFGSGTRLTVV.

In its sample, this clonotype was seen many times. The chain links TRBV5-5 to TRBJ1-6, with 7 bases fitting TRBD1. This CDR3 has 16 amino acids. J was trimmed by 5 bases and V by 1 base; bases with no gene match: 6. The germline CDR1 and CDR2 sequences are SGHKS and YYEKEE (reference sequence). CDR3 protein: CASSLRGRSNNSPLHF. In nucleotides, the CDR3 is TGTGCCAGCAGCTTGAGGGGGCGATCCAATAATTCACCCCTCCACTTT.

Ten or more counts support this clonotype. V is TRBV27 and J is TRBJ2-3; a possible D gene is TRBD2 (5 bases). Trimming removed 5 bases at V and 1 base at J, with 13 bases between. The CDR3 extends over 15 amino acids. In germline, CDR1 is MNHEY, CDR2 SMNVEV (reference sequence). The CDR3 region is CASSPGMRGTDTQYF. CDR3 sequence (DNA): TGTGCCAGCAGTCCTGGCATGAGGGGCACAGATACGCAGTATTTT.

This chain uses TRBV11-2 with TRBJ2-1, with D possibly being TRBD1 (5 bases). V was cut by 3 bases and J by 3 bases, with 9 bases left in between. The germline V gene encodes CDR1 SGHAT and CDR2 FQNNGV. This CDR3 is built from 14 residues. The CDR3 nucleotides read TGTGCCAGCAGCTTGGACAACTACTACAATGAGCAGTTCTTC. It encodes CASSLDNYYNEQFF.

This clonotype showed up many times. This chain links TRBV29-1 with TRBJ2-1; 9 positions agree with TRBD2. This CDR3 is built from 14 residues. Germline V gene sequence: CDR1 SQVTM, CDR2 ANQGSEA. V shed 4 bases and J 6 bases; nucleotides not matched to a gene: 7. In DNA, the CDR3 is TGCAGCGTTGCAGTGGCGGGGGGGCCCAATGAGCAGTTCTTC. Translated, it gives CSVAVAGGPNEQFF.

The table lists this clonotype with a few counts. V is TRBV27 and J is TRBJ2-1, with 12 positions matching TRBD1. The length of the CDR3 is 15 residues. V shed 5 bases, J shed 6 bases, and the junction held 5 bases outside the gene matches. CDR1 and CDR2 from the germline V gene are MNHEY and SMNVEV (reference sequence). The CDR3 reads CASSAGTGGINEQFF. The CDR3 DNA is TGTGCCAGCAGTGCCGGGACAGGGGGCATCAATGAGCAGTTCTTC.

About this clonotype: At one end, the junction sequence differs from germline, possibly due to a read error. The chain has TRBV5-6 and TRBJ2-1; no clear D gene. The CDR3 contains 16 residues. CDR1 is SGHDT and CDR2 is YYEEEE in the germline V gene. The CDR3 DNA reads TGTGCCAGCAGCTTGTTGGTAGGACGCCAAAACAATCAGCAGTTCTTC. Translation gives CASSLLVGRQNNQQFF.

This clonotype has a count of ten or more. V and J are TRBV12-3 or TRBV12-4 and TRBJ2-5; the match to TRBD1 covers 10 bases. There are 18 residues in the CDR3. The ends lost 6 bases at V and 0 bases at J; junction bases unmatched: 13. Written as DNA, the CDR3 is TGTGCCAGCAGCCCGGGACAGGGGTCCCTCTCGTACCAAGAGACCCAGTACTTC. Translation gives CASSPGQGSLSYQETQYF.

A note on this clonotype: A much larger clonotype is one base distant, so this may be a read error. The chain recombines TRBV6-6 with TRBJ2-7; 8 bases match TRBD2. CDR1 and CDR2 from the germline V gene are MNHNY and SVGAGI (reference sequence). V shed 6 bases and J 7 bases; nucleotides not matched to a gene: 20. The CDR3 totals 17 residues. CDR3 sequence (DNA): TGTGCCAGCAGCCAATTAGTTCTCGGGACTAGTAGGAATGAGCAGTACTTC. Translated, it gives CASSQLVLGTSRNEQYF.

This clonotype was picked up many times. This chain links TRBV20-1 with TRBJ1-4; a weak D match, TRBD1 (5 bases). From germline, CDR1 is DFQATT and CDR2 SNEGSKA (reference sequence). V was clipped by 1 base and J by 8 bases, with 8 bases between them. The CDR3 covers 12 residues. The chain's CDR3 is CSARGGEEKLFF. CDR3 nucleotides: TGCAGTGCTAGAGGGGGGGAGGAAAAACTGTTTTTT.

This clonotype has only a few counts. V gene TRBV5-1 combines with J gene TRBJ1-1; D ambiguous. The CDR3 loop spans 15 amino acids. V lost 1 base and J lost 1, with 11 bases in between. Germline assignment: CDR1 SGHRS and CDR2 YFSETQ. The CDR3 DNA follows: TGCGCCAGCAGCTTGACACAGAATTCGAACACTGAAGCTTTCTTT. It translates to CASSLTQNSNTEAFF.

This chain uses TRBV12-3 or TRBV12-4 with TRBJ2-5, with D possibly matching TRBD2 (6 bases). This CDR3 comprises 15 residues. V was pared by 6 bases and J by 5 bases, with 19 bases between. This chain's CDR3 is CASRPPGLGRETQYF. The CDR3 coding sequence is TGTGCCAGCAGACCTCCGGGACTGGGGAGGGAGACCCAGTACTTC.

There are many counts of this clonotype. The chain links TRBV4-1 to TRBJ2-7; the D gene could be TRBD1 or TRBD2 (5 bases each). Germline lookup yields CDR1 MGHRA and CDR2 YSYEKL. The V gene lost 0 bases and the J gene lost 1 base, with 10 bases spanning the gap. This CDR3 contains 15 residues. For the CDR3, the DNA is TGCGCCAGCAGCCAAGATCCGGGACGGTCCTACGAGCAGTACTTC. Protein sequence: CASSQDPGRSYEQYF.

There are many counts of this clonotype. The chain combines TRBV29-1 with TRBJ1-1; D remains unclear. Deletions cut 4 bases from V and 0 bases from J, with 9 bases between. Germline V gene data show CDR1 as SQVTM and CDR2 as ANQGSEA. This CDR3 region has 13 residues. This CDR3 is CSVGGKMNTEAFF. As DNA, the CDR3 is TGCAGCGTTGGAGGGAAAATGAACACTGAAGCTTTCTTT.

This chain joins TRBV7-2 and TRBJ2-5; D ambiguous. Trimming stripped 8 bases from V and 2 bases from J, with 21 bases between. CDR3 length: 16 residues. CDR1 and CDR2 from the germline V gene are SGHTA and FQGNSA. Here the CDR3 DNA reads TGTGCCAGCGGCCTAAGTGCCTCACCTGGACAAGAGACCCAGTACTTC. It encodes CASGLSASPGQETQYF.

The V call is TRBV7-2, the J call TRBJ1-6; unclear D gene. CDR1 is SGHTA, CDR2 FQGNSA, per germline. CDR3 length: 13 residues. Trimming left V 4 bases short and J 8 bases short, with 9 bases between. The CDR3 loop is CASSWAPDSPLHF. The CDR3, as DNA: TGTGCCAGCAGCTGGGCGCCTGATTCACCCCTCCACTTT.

The rearrangement uses TRBV5-1 and TRBJ2-1; 7 nucleotides agree with TRBD2. J was trimmed by 3 bases and V by 2 bases; bases with no gene match: 2. The V gene's germline CDR1 is SGHRS and CDR2 YFSETQ. This CDR3 contains 14 residues. The CDR3 DNA reads TGCGCCAGCAGCTTCGGCGGGAGCTACAATGAGCAGTTCTTC. Its translation is CASSFGGSYNEQFF.

The sample holds many counts of this clonotype. The V gene is TRBV7-2, the J gene TRBJ2-3; no clear D. The germline V gene encodes CDR1 SGHTA and CDR2 FQGNSA. This CDR3 contains 13 residues. The ends were cut back, 6 bases at V and 5 bases at J, with 12 bases in the middle. This chain's CDR3 is CASRLIGIDTQYF. The CDR3, as DNA: TGTGCCAGCAGATTAATTGGTATAGATACGCAGTATTTT.

V is TRBV4-1 and J is TRBJ1-5; D gene unclear. The germline V and J ends were trimmed by 1 base and 6 bases, with 7 bases remaining between them. Germline V lookup: CDR1 MGHRA, CDR2 YSYEKL. There are 13 residues in the CDR3. CDR3 bases: TGCGCCAGCAGCCAAGTCAGCGGTCAGCCCCAGCATTTT. Amino acids: CASSQVSGQPQHF.